This T cell receptor beta chain was obtained from a study of vaccination and CD4 T cells after COVID-19. Indicated treatment: roughly 10-day PBMC culture with coronavirus spike peptide pools or control peptides (ViraFEST assay). On this clonotype itself: Its target is not known.

The study sequenced cultured CD4+ T cell DNA using the Oncomine TCR Beta short-read assay. Via MiXCR, TCRdb re-called the PCR reads, giving one row per CDR3 protein. The repertoire holds roughly 16,000 distinct CDR3 sequences, with around half as singletons. The sample consisted of CD4+ T cells from blood, cultured in vitro, taken before SARS-CoV-2 vaccination. The clonotype originates from a human donor who had recovered from COVID-19.

The CDR3 is CASSPPGQGNYGYTF. The CDR3 bases are TGTGCCAGCTCACCACCAGGACAGGGGAACTATGGCTACACCTTC. The chain couples TRBV18 to TRBJ1-2, with 9 bases matching TRBD1. Germline loops: CDR1 KGHSH, CDR2 LQKENI. This CDR3 has 15 amino acids. The V and J ends lost 0 bases and 2 bases, in that order; junction bases with no gene match: 1.